This T cell receptor beta chain derives from a study of tumor-infiltrating lymphocytes in oesophageal squamous cell carcinoma. The V and J ends lost 0 bases and 3 bases, in that order; junction bases with no gene match: 4. Germline V gene data show CDR1 as SGHRS and CDR2 as YFSETQ. CDR3 length: 17 amino acids. This clonotype was found many times. TCRdb independently ran MiXCR on the PCR reads; one entry per CDR3 protein. This table has over 20,000 distinct CDR3 sequences, about a third appearing once. The sample comprised esophageal tumor tissue. This TCR was recovered from a female donor with esophageal squamous cell carcinoma. V and J are TRBV5-1 and TRBJ2-2; 11 nucleotides align to TRBD2. The CDR3 spells CASSLGTSGFDTGELFF. CDR3 in DNA: TGCGCCAGCAGCTTGGGGACTAGCGGGTTTGACACCGGGGAGCTGTTTTTT.